These T cell receptor beta chains were read from a single sample in a study of pediatric ulcerative colitis. The repertoire was sequenced with immunoSEQ multiplex PCR; TCRdb's copy has only in-frame clones and lacks some. The sample yields 65,000 or so clones, approximately 87% seen once. The source material was blood. The origin of the receptors is a boy aged 5-17 years with severe ulcerative colitis. CDR3s include the opening cysteine and the closing phenylalanine or tryptophan. Fields, in order: CDR3 length, clone size, D gene, J gene, V gene, CDR3 DNA, CDR3 protein. The D gene is left open where the match is weak. Clone size is given for some rows only: seen once, a few or many times, or a class if the clone is expanded.

>14|.|.|TRBJ2-7|TRBV5-1
TGCGCCAGCAGCTTCGGGCCGAGCTCCTACGAGCAGTACTTC
CASSFGPSSYEQYF
>16|.|TRBD1|TRBJ2-7|TRBV19
TGTGCCAGTAGTATAGATGCCGGGACAGGGGGCTACGAGCAGTACTTC
CASSIDAGTGGYEQYF
>14|.|.|TRBJ1-1|TRBV5-1
TGCGCCAGCAGCTTGGAAGGGGGTAACACTGAAGCTTTCTTT
CASSLEGGNTEAFF
>14|.|TRBD1|TRBJ2-2|TRBV29-1
TGCAGCGTATGGCAGGGGGCAGGGACCGGGGAGCTGTTTTTT
CSVWQGAGTGELFF
>13|.|.|TRBJ2-2|TRBV11-1
TGTGCCAGCAGCTTAGGGGACACCGGGGAGCTGTTTTTT
CASSLGDTGELFF
>18|.|TRBD1|TRBJ2-7|TRBV11-2
TGTGCCAGCAGCAGTTCTCCCGGGACAGGGCCGAGCTCCTACGAGCAGTACTTC
CASSSSPGTGPSSYEQYF
>14|.|.|TRBJ2-1|TRBV27
TGTGCCAGCAGTTTCGCACTTACCTACAATGAGCAGTTCTTC
CASSFALTYNEQFF
>14|.|TRBD1|TRBJ1-1|TRBV11-2
TGTGCCAGCAGTTTTGACAGGGCAGACACTGAAGCTTTCTTT
CASSFDRADTEAFF
>15|.|.|TRBJ1-2|TRBV5-8
TGTGCCAGCAGCTACCCAAGGCAGCTAAACTATGGCTACACCTTC
CASSYPRQLNYGYTF
>13|.|.|TRBJ1-1|TRBV19
TGTGCCAGTAGTATCCAGGGTGGCCCTGAAGCTTTCTTT
CASSIQGGPEAFF
>15|.|TRBD2|TRBJ2-1|TRBV25-1
TGTGCCAGCAGGTCAGGACTAGCGAACTACAATGAGCAGTTCTTC
CASRSGLANYNEQFF
>15|once|TRBD2|TRBJ2-5|TRBV28
TGTGCCAGCAGTTCACTAGCGGGAGGAGCGGAGACCCAGTACTTC
CASSSLAGGAETQYF
>14|few|TRBD1|TRBJ1-5|TRBV2
TGTGCCAGCAGGCTGACAGGGCAGAGTCAGCCCCAGCATTTT
CASRLTGQSQPQHF
>16|.|TRBD2|TRBJ2-3|TRBV7-2
TGTGCCAGCACCGGACTAGCGGGAGCTGGCACAGATACGCAGTATTTT
CASTGLAGAGTDTQYF
>13|few|.|TRBJ2-1|TRBV6-5
TGTGCCACTTCAGACGGTTCCTACAATGAGCAGTTCTTC
CATSDGSYNEQFF
>13|few|.|TRBJ2-3|TRBV11-3
TGTGCCAGCAGCGTCGAACAAACAGATACGCAGTATTTT
CASSVEQTDTQYF
>11|.|.|TRBJ1-2|TRBV20-1
TGCAGTGCTCCATGGGGCTATGGCTACACCTTC
CSAPWGYGYTF
>15|once|.|TRBJ2-2|TRBV11-3
TGTGCCAGCAGCTCCCGGGGGCCCGGGGCGGCCGAGCTGTTTTTT
CASSSRGPGAAELFF
>15|.|.|TRBJ2-3|TRBV29-1
TGCAGCGTTGAATTTGCGGGATCCGGCACAGATACGCAGTATTTT
CSVEFAGSGTDTQYF
>12|.|TRBD2|TRBJ2-1|TRBV11-2
TGTGCCAGCAGCCCAGGGAGGGATGAGCAGTTCTTC
CASSPGRDEQFF
>16|.|.|TRBJ2-1|TRBV7-2
TGTGCCAGCAGCCCTTCTTGGGCTCGGGGTGGCAATGAGCAGTTCTTC
CASSPSWARGGNEQFF
>15|.|.|TRBJ1-4|TRBV27
TGTGCCAGCAGTCGATACAGTGCAACTAATGAAAAACTGTTTTTT
CASSRYSATNEKLFF
>14|.|.|TRBJ2-3|TRBV29-1
TGCAGCGTTGGGGCAGGCCTGAACACAGATACGCAGTATTTT
CSVGAGLNTDTQYF
>16|.|.|TRBJ1-1|TRBV5-8
TGTGCCAGCAGCCCCGATTACAGGCGGATTAACACTGAAGCTTTCTTT
CASSPDYRRINTEAFF
>15|.|TRBD1|TRBJ2-1|TRBV18
TGTGCCAGCTCACTACAGGGGGCGCGATTAAGTGAGCAGTTCTTC
CASSLQGARLSEQFF
>16|.|.|TRBJ2-7|TRBV21-1
TGTGCCAGCAGGCGCCCGGGACAGGGGCACTCCTACGAGCAGTACTTC
CASRRPGQGHSYEQYF
>16|.|.|TRBJ2-7|TRBV27
TGTGCCAGCAGCCCGGGGGATCGGGTGGGTCCCTACGAGCAGTACTTC
CASSPGDRVGPYEQYF
>15|.|.|TRBJ2-5|TRBV7-2
TGTGCCAGCAGCTTAGCGGAAAGAGGTGGGAAGACCCAGTACTTC
CASSLAERGGKTQYF
>13|.|.|TRBJ2-2|TRBV5-1
TGCGCCAGCAGCCTCGTTACCACCGGGGAGCTGTTTTTT
CASSLVTTGELFF
>12|.|.|TRBJ2-7|TRBV25-1
TGTGCCAGCAGTGAATCGAGCTACGAGCAGTACTTC
CASSESSYEQYF
>16|.|.|TRBJ1-2|TRBV5-8
TGTGCCAGCAGCTCGCGCCTAGGGGTTGCTAACTATGGCTACACCTTC
CASSSRLGVANYGYTF
>10|.|.|TRBJ2-7|TRBV12-5
TGTGCTAGTGGCGACTACGAGCAGTACTTC
CASGDYEQYF
>11|.|.|TRBJ1-2|TRBV28
TGTGCCAGCAGTTACCGGGGTGGCTACACCTTC
CASSYRGGYTF
>18|.|.|TRBJ2-5|TRBV27
TGTGCCAGCAGTCCCCCAACATTCTGGAAACGGGCCGCGGAGACCCAGTACTTC
CASSPPTFWKRAAETQYF
>14|.|.|TRBJ2-2|TRBV7-9
TGTGCCAGCGCGGCAGCTTCATTTGACGGGGAGCTGTTTTTT
CASAAASFDGELFF